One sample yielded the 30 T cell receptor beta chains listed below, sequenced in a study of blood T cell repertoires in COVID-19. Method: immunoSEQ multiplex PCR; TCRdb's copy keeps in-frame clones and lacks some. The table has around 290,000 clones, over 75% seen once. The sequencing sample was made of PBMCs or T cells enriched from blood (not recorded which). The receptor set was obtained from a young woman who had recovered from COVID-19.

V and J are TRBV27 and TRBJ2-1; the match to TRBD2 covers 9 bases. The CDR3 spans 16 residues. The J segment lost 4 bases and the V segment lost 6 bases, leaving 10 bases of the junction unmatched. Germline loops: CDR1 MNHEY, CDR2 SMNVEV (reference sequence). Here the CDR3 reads CASSDPSGGKYNEQFF. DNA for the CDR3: TGTGCCAGCAGCGACCCCAGCGGGGGGAAATACAATGAGCAGTTCTTC.

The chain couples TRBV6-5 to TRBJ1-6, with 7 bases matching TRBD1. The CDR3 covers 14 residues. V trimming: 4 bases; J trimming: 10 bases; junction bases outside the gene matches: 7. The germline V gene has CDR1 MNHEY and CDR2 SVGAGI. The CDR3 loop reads CASSSRGERSPLHF. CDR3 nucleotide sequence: TGTGCCAGCAGTTCCAGGGGGGAGCGATCACCCCTCCACTTT.

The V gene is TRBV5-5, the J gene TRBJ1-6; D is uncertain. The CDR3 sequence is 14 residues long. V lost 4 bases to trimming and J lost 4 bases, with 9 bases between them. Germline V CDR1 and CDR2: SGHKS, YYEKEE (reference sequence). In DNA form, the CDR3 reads TGTGCCAGCAGCGCCATTAGTTATAATTCACCCCTCCACTTT. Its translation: CASSAISYNSPLHF.

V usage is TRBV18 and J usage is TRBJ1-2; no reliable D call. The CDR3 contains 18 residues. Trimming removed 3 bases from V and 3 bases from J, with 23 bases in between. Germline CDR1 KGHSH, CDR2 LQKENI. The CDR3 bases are TGTGCCAGCTCACCCGCTGATTTCGAAGGAGGCTTTGACTATGGCTACACCTTC. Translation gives CASSPADFEGGFDYGYTF.

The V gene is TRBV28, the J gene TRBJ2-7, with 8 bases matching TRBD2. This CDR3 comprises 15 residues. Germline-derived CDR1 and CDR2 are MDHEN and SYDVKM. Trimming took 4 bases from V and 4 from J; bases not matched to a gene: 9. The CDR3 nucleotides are TGTGCCAGCAGTTCTCTTCAGCGGGAGAAGTACGAGCAGTACTTC. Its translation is CASSSLQREKYEQYF.

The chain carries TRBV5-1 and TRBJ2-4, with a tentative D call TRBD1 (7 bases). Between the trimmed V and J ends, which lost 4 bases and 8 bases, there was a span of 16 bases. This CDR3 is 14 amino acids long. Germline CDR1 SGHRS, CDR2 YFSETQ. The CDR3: CASSDGRQGDIQYF. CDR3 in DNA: TGCGCCAGCAGCGACGGGAGACAGGGAGACATTCAGTACTTC.

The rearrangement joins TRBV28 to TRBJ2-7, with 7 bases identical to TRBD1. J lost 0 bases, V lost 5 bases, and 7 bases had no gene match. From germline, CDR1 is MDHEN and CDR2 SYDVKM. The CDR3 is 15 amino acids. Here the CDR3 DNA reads TGTGCCAGCAGTACGGGACAGTTTTACTCCTACGAGCAGTACTTC. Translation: CASSTGQFYSYEQYF.

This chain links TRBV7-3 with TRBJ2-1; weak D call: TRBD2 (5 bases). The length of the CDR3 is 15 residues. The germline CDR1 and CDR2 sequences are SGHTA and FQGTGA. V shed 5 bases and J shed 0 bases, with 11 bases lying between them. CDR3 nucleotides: TGTGCCAGCAGCCTCGAGGGCAGCTCCTACAATGAGCAGTTCTTC. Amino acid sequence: CASSLEGSSYNEQFF. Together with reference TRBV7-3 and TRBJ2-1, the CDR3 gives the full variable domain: GAGVSQTPSNKVTEKGKYVELRCDPISGHTALYWYRQSLGQGPEFLIYFQGTGAADDSGLPNDRFFAVRPEGSVSTLKIQRTERGDSAVYLCASSLEGSSYNEQFFGPGTRLTVL.

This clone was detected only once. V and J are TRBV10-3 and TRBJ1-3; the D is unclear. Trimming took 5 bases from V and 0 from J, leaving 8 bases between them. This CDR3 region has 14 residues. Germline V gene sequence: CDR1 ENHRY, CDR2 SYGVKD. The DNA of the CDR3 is TGTGCCATCAGTCCGGGGTTCTCTGGAAACACCATATATTTT. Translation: CAISPGFSGNTIYF.

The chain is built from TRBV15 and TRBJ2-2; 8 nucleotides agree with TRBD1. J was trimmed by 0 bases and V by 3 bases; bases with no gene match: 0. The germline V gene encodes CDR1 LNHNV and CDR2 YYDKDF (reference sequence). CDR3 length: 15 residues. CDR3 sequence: CATSRDRANTGELFF. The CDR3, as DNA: TGTGCCACCAGCAGGGACAGGGCGAACACCGGGGAGCTGTTTTTT.

The CDR3 DNA sequence: TGTGCCAGCAGTGAGGCACATAATTCACCCCTCCACTTT. Translation gives CASSEAHNSPLHF. V gene TRBV2 combines with J gene TRBJ1-6; D remains ambiguous. Germline assignment: CDR1 SNHLY and CDR2 FYNNEI. The CDR3 is made up of 13 amino acids. Trimming pared 3 bases from V and 5 bases from J, leaving 5 bases between.

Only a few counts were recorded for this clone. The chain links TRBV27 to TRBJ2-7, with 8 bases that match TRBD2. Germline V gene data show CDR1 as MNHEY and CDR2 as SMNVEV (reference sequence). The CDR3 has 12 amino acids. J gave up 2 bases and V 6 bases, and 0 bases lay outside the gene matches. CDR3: CASSGRAYEQYF. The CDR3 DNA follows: TGTGCCAGCAGCGGGAGGGCCTACGAGCAGTACTTC.

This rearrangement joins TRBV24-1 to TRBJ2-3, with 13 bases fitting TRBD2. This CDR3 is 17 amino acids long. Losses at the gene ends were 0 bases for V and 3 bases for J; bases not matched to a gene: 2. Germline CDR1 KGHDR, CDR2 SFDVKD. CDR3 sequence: CATSDLQTSGRTDTQYF. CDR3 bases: TGTGCCACCAGTGATTTGCAGACTAGCGGGAGGACAGATACGCAGTATTTT.

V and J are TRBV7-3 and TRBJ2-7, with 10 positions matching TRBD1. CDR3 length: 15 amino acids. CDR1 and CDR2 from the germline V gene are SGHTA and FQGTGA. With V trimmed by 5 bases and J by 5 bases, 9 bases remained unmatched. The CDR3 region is CASSPTGGLVHEQYF. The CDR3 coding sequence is TGTGCCAGCAGCCCGACAGGGGGCTTGGTCCACGAGCAGTACTTC.

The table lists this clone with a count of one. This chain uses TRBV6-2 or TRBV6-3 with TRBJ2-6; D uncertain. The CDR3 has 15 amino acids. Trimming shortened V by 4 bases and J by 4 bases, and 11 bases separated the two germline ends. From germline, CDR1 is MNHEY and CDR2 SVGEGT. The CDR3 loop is CASSFRVSGANVLTF. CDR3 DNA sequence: TGTGCCAGCAGTTTCCGGGTTTCGGGGGCCAACGTCCTGACTTTC.

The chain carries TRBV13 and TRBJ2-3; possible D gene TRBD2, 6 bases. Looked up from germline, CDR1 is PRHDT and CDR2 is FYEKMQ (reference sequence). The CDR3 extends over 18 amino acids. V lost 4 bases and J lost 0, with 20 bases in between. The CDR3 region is CASSYLGRRGHSTDTQYF. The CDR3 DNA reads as TGTGCCAGCAGCTACCTGGGGCGGCGGGGCCATAGCACAGATACGCAGTATTTT.

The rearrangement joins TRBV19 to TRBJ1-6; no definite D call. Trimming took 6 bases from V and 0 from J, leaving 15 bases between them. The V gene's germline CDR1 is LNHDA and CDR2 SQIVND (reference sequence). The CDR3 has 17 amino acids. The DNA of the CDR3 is TGTGCCAGTAGCCCGCCACGGGGTAGCTCCTATAATTCACCCCTCCACTTT. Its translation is CASSPPRGSSYNSPLHF.

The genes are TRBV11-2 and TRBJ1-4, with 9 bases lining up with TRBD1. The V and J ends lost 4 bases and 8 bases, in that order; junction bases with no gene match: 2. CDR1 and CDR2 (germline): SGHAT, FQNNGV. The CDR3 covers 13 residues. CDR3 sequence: CASSWDRDEKLFF. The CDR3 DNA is TGTGCCAGCAGCTGGGACAGGGACGAAAAACTGTTTTTT. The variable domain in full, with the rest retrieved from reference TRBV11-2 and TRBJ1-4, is EAGVAQSPRYKIIEKRQSVAFWCNPISGHATLYWYQQILGQGPKLLIQFQNNGVVDDSQLPKDRFSAERLKGVDSTLKIQPAKLEDSAVYLCASSWDRDEKLFFGSGTQLSVL.

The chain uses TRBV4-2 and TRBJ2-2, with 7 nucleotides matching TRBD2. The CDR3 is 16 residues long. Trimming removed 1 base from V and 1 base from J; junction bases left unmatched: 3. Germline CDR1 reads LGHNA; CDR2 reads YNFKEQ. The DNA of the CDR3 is TGTGCCAGCAGCCAAGGGACTAGTGAGAACACCGGGGAGCTGTTTTTT. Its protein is CASSQGTSENTGELFF.

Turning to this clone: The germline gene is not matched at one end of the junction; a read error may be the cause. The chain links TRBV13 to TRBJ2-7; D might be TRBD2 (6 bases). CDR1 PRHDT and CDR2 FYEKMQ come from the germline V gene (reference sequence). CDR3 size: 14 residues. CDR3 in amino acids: CASSMDRDSHEQYF. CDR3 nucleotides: TGTGCCAGCAGCATGGACCGGGACTCCCACGAGCAGTACTTC. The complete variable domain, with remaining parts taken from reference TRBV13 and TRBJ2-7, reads AAGVIQSPRHLIKEKRETATLKCYPIPRHDTVYWYQQGPGQDPQFLISFYEKMQSDKGSIPDRFSAQQFSDYHSELNMSSLELGDSALYFCASSMDRDSHEQYFGPGTRLTVT.

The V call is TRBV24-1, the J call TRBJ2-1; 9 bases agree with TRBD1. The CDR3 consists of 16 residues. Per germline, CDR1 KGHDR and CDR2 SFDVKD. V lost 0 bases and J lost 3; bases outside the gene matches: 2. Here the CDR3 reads CATSDLGTGSYNEQFF. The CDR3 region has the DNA TGTGCCACCAGTGATTTGGGGACAGGGAGCTACAATGAGCAGTTCTTC.

CDR3: CASSLSMASGRVITDTQYF. The DNA of the CDR3 is TGTGCCAGCAGTTTATCGATGGCTAGCGGGAGGGTAATCACAGATACGCAGTATTTT. The chain employs TRBV27 and TRBJ2-3; 12 nucleotides agree with TRBD2. The CDR3 sequence is 19 residues long. Trimming cost V 0 bases and J 2 bases; bases outside gene matches: 9. Germline V gene sequence: CDR1 MNHEY, CDR2 SMNVEV (reference sequence).

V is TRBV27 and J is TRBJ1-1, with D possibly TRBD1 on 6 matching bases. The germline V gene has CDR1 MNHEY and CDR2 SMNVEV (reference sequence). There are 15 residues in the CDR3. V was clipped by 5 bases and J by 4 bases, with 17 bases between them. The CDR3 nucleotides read TGTGCCAGCAGTAAAACAGGGATGAAGGGCACTGAAGCTTTCTTT. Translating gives CASSKTGMKGTEAFF.

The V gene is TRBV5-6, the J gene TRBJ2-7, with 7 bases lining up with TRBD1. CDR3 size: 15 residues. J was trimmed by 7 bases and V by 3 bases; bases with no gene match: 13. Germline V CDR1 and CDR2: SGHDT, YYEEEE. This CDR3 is CASSSTHRGSGEQYF. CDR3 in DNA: TGTGCCAGCAGCTCCACTCACAGGGGATCTGGAGAGCAGTACTTC.

The CDR3 DNA reads TGTGCCAGCAGTTCGGGACTAGCGGGAGGAGATACGCAGTATTTT. Translated, it gives CASSSGLAGGDTQYF. The chain links TRBV6-2 or TRBV6-3 to TRBJ2-3, with 15 bases lining up with TRBD2. Germline V gene lookup returns CDR1 MNHEY and CDR2 SVGEGT. The J segment lost 5 bases and the V segment lost 4 bases, leaving 1 base of the junction unmatched. The CDR3 has 15 residues.

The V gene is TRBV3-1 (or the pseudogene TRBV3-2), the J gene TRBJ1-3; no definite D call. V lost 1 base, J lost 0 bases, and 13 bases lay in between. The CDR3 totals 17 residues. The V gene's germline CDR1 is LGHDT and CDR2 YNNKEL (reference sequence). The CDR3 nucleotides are TGTGCCAGCAGCCAAGTGGCGGGTTTCGGCTCTGGAAACACCATATATTTT. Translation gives CASSQVAGFGSGNTIYF.

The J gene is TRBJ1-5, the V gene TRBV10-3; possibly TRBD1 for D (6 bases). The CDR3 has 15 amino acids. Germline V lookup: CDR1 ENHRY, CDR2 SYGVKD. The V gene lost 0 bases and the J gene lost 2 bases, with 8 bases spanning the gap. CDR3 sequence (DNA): TGTGCCATCAGTGAGTCGGCAGGGGGCAATCAGCCCCAGCATTTT. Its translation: CAISESAGGNQPQHF.

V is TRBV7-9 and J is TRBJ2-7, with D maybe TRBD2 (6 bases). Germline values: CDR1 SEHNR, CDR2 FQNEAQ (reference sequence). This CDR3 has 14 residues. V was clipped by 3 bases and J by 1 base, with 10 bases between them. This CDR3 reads CASSLSAGSYEQYF. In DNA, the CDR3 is TGTGCCAGCAGCTTGTCGGCGGGATCCTACGAGCAGTACTTC.

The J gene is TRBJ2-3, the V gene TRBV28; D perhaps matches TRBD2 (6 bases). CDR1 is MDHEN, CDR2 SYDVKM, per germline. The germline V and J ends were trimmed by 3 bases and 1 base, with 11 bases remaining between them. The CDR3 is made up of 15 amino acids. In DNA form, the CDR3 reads TGTGCCAGCAGTTTTGTGGGCGGGGGCACAGATACGCAGTATTTT. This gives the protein CASSFVGGGTDTQYF. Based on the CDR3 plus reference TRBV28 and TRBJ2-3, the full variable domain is DVKVTQSSRYLVKRTGEKVFLECVQDMDHENMFWYRQDPGLGLRLIYFSYDVKMKEKGDIPEGYSVSREKKERFSLILESASTNQTSMYLCASSFVGGGTDTQYFGPGTRLTVL.

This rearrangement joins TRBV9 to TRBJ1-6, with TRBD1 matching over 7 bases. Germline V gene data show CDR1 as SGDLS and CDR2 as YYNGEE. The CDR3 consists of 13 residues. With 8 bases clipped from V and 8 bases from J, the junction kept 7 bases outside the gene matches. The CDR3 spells CASSDRVDSPLHF. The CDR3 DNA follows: TGTGCCAGTTCCGACAGGGTAGATTCACCCCTCCACTTT.